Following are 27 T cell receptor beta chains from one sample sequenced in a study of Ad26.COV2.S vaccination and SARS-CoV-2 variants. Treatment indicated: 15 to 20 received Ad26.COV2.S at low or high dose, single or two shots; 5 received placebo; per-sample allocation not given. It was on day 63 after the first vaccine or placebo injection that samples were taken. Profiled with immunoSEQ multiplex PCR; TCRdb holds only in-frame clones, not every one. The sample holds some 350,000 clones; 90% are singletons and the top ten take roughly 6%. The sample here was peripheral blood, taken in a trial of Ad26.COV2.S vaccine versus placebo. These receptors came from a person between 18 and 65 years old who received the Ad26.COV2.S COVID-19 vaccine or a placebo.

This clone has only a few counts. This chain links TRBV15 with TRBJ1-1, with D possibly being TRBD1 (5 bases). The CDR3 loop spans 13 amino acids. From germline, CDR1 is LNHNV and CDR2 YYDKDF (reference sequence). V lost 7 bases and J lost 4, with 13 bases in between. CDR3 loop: CATMSGASTEAFF. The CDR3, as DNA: TGTGCCACCATGAGCGGGGCCTCCACTGAAGCTTTCTTT.

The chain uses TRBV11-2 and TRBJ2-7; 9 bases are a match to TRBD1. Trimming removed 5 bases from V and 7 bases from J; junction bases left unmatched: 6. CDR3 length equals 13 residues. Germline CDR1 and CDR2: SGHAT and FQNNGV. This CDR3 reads CASSPDRGREQYF. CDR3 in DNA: TGTGCCAGCAGCCCGGACAGGGGTCGGGAGCAGTACTTC. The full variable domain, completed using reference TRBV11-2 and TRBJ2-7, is EAGVAQSPRYKIIEKRQSVAFWCNPISGHATLYWYQQILGQGPKLLIQFQNNGVVDDSQLPKDRFSAERLKGVDSTLKIQPAKLEDSAVYLCASSPDRGREQYFGPGTRLTVT.

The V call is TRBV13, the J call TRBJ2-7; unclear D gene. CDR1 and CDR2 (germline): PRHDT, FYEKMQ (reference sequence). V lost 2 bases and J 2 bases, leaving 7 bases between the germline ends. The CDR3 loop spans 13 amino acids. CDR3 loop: CASSLSRTYEQYF. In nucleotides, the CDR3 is TGTGCCAGCAGCTTAAGCAGAACCTACGAGCAGTACTTC.

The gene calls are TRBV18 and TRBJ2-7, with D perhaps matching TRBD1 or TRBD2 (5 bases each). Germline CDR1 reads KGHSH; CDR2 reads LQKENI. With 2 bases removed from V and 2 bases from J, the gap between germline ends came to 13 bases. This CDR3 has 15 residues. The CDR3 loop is CASSPTVGAPYEQYF. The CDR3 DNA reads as TGTGCCAGCTCACCAACGGTCGGGGCCCCCTACGAGCAGTACTTC.

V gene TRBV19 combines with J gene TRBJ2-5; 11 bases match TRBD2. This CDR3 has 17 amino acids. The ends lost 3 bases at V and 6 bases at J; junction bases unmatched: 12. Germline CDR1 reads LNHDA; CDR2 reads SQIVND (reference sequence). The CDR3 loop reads CASSMVFSGGAKQTQYF. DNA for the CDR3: TGTGCCAGTAGTATGGTCTTTAGCGGGGGGGCCAAACAGACCCAGTACTTC.

CDR3 in amino acids: CASSLVNSRRGGGYTF. CDR3 sequence (DNA): TGTGCCAGCAGTTTAGTGAATTCGAGGCGGGGGGGCGGCTACACCTTC. This chain uses TRBV27 with TRBJ1-2; TRBD1 might be the D (6 bases). Germline CDR1 and CDR2: MNHEY and SMNVEV (reference sequence). This CDR3 is 16 amino acids long. Trimming removed 2 bases from V and 8 bases from J, with 21 bases in between.

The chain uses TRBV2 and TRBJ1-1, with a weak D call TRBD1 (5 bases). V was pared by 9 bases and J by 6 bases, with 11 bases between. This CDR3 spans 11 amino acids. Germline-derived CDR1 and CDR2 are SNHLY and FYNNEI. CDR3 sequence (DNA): TGTGCCAGGGATCTGGGGGCTGAAGCTTTCTTT. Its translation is CARDLGAEAFF.

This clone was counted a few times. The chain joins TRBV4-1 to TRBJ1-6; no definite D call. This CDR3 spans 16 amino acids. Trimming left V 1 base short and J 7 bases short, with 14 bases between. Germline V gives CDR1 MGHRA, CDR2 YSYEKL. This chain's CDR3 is CASSQALGYRNSPLHF. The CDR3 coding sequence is TGCGCCAGCAGCCAAGCGCTAGGTTACCGAAATTCACCCCTCCACTTT.

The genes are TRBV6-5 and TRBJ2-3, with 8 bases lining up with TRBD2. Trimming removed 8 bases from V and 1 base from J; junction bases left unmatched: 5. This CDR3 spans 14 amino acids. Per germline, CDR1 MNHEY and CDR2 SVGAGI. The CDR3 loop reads CASREGDRTDTQYF. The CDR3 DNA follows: TGTGCCAGCCGGGAGGGGGATCGCACAGATACGCAGTATTTT.

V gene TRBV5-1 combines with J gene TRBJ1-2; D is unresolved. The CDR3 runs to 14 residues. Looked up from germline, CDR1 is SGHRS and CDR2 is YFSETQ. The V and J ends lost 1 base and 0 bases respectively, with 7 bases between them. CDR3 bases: TGCGCCAGCAGCTTGACAAGTGCTAACTATGGCTACACCTTC. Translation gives CASSLTSANYGYTF. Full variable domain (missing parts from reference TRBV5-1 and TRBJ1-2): KAGVTQTPRYLIKTRGQQVTLSCSPISGHRSVSWYQQTPGQGLQFLFEYFSETQRNKGNFPGRFSGRQFSNSRSEMNVSTLELGDSALYLCASSLTSANYGYTFGSGTRLTVV.

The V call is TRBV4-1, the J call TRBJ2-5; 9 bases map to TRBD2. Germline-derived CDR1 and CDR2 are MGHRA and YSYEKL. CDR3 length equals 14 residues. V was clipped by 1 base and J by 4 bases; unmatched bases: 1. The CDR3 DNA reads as TGCGCCAGCAGCCAAGTGACTAGCGGAGAGACCCAGTACTTC. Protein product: CASSQVTSGETQYF.

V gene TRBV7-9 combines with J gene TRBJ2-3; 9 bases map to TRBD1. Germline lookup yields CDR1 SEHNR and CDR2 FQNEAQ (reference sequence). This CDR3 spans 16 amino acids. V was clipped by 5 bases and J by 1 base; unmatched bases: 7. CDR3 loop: CASSPPRDRGTDTQYF. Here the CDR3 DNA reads TGTGCCAGCAGCCCCCCCCGGGACAGGGGCACAGATACGCAGTATTTT.

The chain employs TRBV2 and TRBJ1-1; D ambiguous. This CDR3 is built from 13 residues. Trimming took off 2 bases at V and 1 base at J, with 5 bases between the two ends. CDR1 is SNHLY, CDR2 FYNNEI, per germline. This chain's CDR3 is CASSEQRNTEAFF. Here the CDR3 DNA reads TGTGCCAGCAGTGAACAGCGGAACACTGAAGCTTTCTTT.

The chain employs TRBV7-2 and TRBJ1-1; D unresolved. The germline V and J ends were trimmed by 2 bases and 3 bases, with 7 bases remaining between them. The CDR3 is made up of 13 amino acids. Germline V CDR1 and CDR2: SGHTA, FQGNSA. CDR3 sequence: CASSLSRYTEAFF. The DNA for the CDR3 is TGTGCCAGCAGCTTATCGCGATACACTGAAGCTTTCTTT.

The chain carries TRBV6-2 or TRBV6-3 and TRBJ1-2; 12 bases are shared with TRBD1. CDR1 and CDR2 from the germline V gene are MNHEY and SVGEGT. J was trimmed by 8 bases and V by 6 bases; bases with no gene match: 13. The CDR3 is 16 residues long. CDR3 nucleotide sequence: TGTGCCAGCAGCACGACCGCGGGACAGGGGGCGAGCGGCTACACCTTC. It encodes CASSTTAGQGASGYTF.

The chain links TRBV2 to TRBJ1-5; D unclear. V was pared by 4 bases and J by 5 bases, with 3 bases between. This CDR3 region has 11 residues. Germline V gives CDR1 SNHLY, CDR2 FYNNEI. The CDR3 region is CASSADQPQHF. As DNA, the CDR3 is TGTGCCAGCAGTGCCGATCAGCCCCAGCATTTT. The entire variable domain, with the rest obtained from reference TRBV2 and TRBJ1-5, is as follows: EPEVTQTPSHQVTQMGQEVILRCVPISNHLYFYWYRQILGQKVEFLVSFYNNEISEKSEIFDDQFSVERPDGSNFTLKIRSTKLEDSAMYFCASSADQPQHFGDGTRLSIL.

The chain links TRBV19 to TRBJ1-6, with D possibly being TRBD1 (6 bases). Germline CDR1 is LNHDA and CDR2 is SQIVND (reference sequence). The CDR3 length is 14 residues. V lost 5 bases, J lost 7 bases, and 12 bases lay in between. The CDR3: CASSLTGVNSPLHF. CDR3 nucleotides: TGTGCCAGTAGTTTGACAGGAGTAAATTCACCCCTCCACTTT.

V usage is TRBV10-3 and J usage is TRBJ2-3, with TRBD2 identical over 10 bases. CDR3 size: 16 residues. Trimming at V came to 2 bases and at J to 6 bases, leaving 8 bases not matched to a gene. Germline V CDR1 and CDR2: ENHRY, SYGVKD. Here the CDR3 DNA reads TGTGCCATCAGTGAGCCTTTAGCGGGGGGCAGCGATACGCAGTATTTT. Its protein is CAISEPLAGGSDTQYF.

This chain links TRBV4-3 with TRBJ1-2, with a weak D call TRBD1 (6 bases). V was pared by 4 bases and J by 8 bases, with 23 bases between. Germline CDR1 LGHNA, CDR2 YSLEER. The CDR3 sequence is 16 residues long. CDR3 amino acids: CASSLGRGVNSEGYTF. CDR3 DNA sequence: TGCGCCAGCAGCCTGGGCAGGGGAGTTAATTCGGAGGGCTACACCTTC.

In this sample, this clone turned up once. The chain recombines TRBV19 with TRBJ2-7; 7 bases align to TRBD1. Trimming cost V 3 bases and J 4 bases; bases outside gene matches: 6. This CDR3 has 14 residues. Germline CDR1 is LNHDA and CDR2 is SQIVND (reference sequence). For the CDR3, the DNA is TGTGCCAGTAGTATGGGACAGCTCTCGTACGAGCAGTACTTC. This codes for CASSMGQLSYEQYF. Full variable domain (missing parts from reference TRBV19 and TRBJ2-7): DGGITQSPKYLFRKEGQNVTLSCEQNLNHDAMYWYRQDPGQGLRLIYYSQIVNDFQKGDIAEGYSVSREKKESFPLTVTSAQKNPTAFYLCASSMGQLSYEQYFGPGTRLTVT.

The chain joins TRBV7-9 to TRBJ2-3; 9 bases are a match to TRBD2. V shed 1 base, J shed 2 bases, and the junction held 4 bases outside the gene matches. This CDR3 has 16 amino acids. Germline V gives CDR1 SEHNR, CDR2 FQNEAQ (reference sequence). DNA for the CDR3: TGTGCCAGCAGCTTAGTTCAGCGGGAGGCCACAGATACGCAGTATTTT. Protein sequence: CASSLVQREATDTQYF.

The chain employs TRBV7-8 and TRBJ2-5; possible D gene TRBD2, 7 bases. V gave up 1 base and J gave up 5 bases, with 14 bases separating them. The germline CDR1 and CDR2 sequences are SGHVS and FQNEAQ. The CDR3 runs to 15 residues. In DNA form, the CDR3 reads TGTGCCAGCAGCTTAGGGGGGGGCGGTTGGGAGACCCAGTACTTC. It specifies CASSLGGGGWETQYF.

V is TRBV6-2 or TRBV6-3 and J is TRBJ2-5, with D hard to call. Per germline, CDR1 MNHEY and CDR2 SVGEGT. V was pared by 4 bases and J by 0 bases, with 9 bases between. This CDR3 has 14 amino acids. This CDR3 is CASSWVSYQETQYF. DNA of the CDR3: TGTGCCAGCAGTTGGGTATCTTACCAAGAGACCCAGTACTTC.

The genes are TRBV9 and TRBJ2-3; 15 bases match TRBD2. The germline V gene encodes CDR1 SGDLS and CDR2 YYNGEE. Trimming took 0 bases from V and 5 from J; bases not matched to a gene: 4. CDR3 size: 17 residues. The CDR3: CASSVAGLAGGGDTQYF. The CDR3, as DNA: TGTGCCAGCAGCGTAGCTGGACTAGCGGGAGGGGGAGATACGCAGTATTTT.

DNA of the CDR3: TGTGCCAGCAGCGTAGCTGGGGCGACCAATGAGCAGTTCTTC. The encoded protein is CASSVAGATNEQFF. This chain links TRBV9 with TRBJ2-1; a possible D gene is TRBD1 (5 bases). Trimming shortened V by 0 bases and J by 6 bases, and 10 bases separated the two germline ends. Germline V gene data show CDR1 as SGDLS and CDR2 as YYNGEE. The CDR3 is 14 amino acids. Full variable domain (missing parts from reference TRBV9 and TRBJ2-1): DSGVTQTPKHLITATGQRVTLRCSPRSGDLSVYWYQQSLDQGLQFLIQYYNGEERAKGNILERFSAQQFPDLHSELNLSSLELGDSALYFCASSVAGATNEQFFGPGTRLTVL.

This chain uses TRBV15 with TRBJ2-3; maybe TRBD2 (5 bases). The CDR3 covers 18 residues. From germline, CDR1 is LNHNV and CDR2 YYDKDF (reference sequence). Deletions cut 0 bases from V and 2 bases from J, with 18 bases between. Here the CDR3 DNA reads TGTGCCACCAGCAGAGATCGATGGGGTTTCGGGAACACAGATACGCAGTATTTT. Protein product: CATSRDRWGFGNTDTQYF. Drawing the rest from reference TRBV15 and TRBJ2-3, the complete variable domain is DAMVIQNPRYQVTQFGKPVTLSCSQTLNHNVMYWYQQKSSQAPKLLFHYYDKDFNNEADTPDNFQSRRPNTSFCFLDIRSPGLGDTAMYLCATSRDRWGFGNTDTQYFGPGTRLTVL.

CDR3 loop: CASSYGLPGPGELFF. CDR3 nucleotide sequence: TGTGCCAGCAGTTACGGTCTTCCGGGACCCGGGGAGCTGTTTTTT. The gene calls are TRBV6-5 and TRBJ2-2; D tentatively reads TRBD1 or TRBD2 (5 bases each). Germline V CDR1 and CDR2: MNHEY, SVGAGI. The CDR3 is made up of 15 amino acids. V was clipped by 2 bases and J by 6 bases, with 13 bases between them.